This note documents a single T cell receptor beta chain sequence. The data belong to a study of blood T cell repertoires in COVID-19. Only in-frame clones appear in the TCRdb table, and some are missing; sequencing was by immunoSEQ multiplex PCR. The sample lists about 160,000 clones; less than 90% were seen once. This CDR3 has 13 residues. Germline CDR1 is SGHTS and CDR2 is YDEGEE. V lost 0 bases, J lost 4 bases, and 6 bases lay in between. V usage is TRBV5-8 and J usage is TRBJ2-3; D is unresolved. Sequenced sample: peripheral blood. This receptor was taken from a woman aged 70-85 years with acute or convalescent COVID-19. CDR3 region: CASSLGAPDTQYF. The CDR3 nucleotides are TGTGCCAGCAGCTTGGGGGCCCCAGATACGCAGTATTTT.